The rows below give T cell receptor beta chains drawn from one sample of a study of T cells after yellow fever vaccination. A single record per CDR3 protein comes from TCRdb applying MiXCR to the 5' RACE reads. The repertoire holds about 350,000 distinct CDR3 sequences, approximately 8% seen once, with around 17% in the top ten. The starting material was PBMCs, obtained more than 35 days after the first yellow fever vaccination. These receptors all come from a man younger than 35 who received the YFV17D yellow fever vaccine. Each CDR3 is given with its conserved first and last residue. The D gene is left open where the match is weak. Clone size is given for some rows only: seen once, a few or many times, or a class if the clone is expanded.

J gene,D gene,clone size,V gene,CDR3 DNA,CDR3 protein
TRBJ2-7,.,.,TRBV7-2,TGTGCCAGCAGCCCGAACAACTGGAAATCCTACGAGCAGTACTTC,CASSPNNWKSYEQYF
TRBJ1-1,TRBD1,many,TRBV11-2,TGTGCCAGCAGCTTAGTCCCCAGGGGGCAAGCTTTCTTT,CASSLVPRGQAFF
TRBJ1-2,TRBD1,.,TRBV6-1,TGTGCCAGCAGTCCAATTACAGGGGCCAGGGTCCAATATGGCTACACCTTC,CASSPITGARVQYGYTF
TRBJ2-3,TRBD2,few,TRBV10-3,TGTGCCAGCGAAGCGGGGGGGACCACAGATACGCAGTATTTT,CASEAGGTTDTQYF
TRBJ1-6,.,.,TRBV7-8,TGTGCCAGCACCCCCGGCCTTCGAGAGGTGGATAATTCACCCCTCCACTTT,CASTPGLREVDNSPLHF
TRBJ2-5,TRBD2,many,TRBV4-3,TGCGCCAGCAGCCAAGATCCTAGCGGGGGATGGGAGACCCAGTACTTC,CASSQDPSGGWETQYF
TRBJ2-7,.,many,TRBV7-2,TGTGCCAGCAGGTCTTACGTCGCAGGGAAGAACGAGCAGTACTTC,CASRSYVAGKNEQYF
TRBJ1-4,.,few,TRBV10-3,TGTGCCATCTCCCCGGACCCTAATGAAAAACTGTTTTTT,CAISPDPNEKLFF
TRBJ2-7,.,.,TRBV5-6,TGTGCCAGCAGCTTAGGGGGGTCTAGTGCGGGAGAGCAGTACTTC,CASSLGGSSAGEQYF
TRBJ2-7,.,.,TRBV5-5,TGTGCCAGCAGTGGGCAGTTCTACGAGCAGTACTTC,CASSGQFYEQYF
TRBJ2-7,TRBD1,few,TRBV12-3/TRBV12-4,TGTGCCAGCAGTTTAGATCGGGGACAGCGCGCCTACGAGCAGTACTTC,CASSLDRGQRAYEQYF
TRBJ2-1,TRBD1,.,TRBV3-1,TGTGCCAGCAGCCCCTCGACAGGGGTCGCCGGAAATGAGCAGTTCTTC,CASSPSTGVAGNEQFF
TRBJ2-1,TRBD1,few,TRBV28,TGTGCCAGCAGTTCTGTATCGGGTAGACAGGGGGCAGGGGATGAGCAGTTCTTC,CASSSVSGRQGAGDEQFF
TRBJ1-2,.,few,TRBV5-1,TGCGCCAGCAGCTTGGGTGCAGGACGCTCCGTGTATGGCTACACCTTC,CASSLGAGRSVYGYTF
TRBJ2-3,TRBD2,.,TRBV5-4,TGTGCCAGCAGCCCCGGGGGGGGGTTAGATGCGCAGTATTTT,CASSPGGGLDAQYF